These T cell receptor beta chains were read from a single sample in a study of cytomegalovirus exposure and HLA in healthy donors. Assay: immunoSEQ multiplex PCR; the TCRdb copy retains only in-frame clones and omits some. This sample has approximately 90,000 clones, with approximately 76% found just once. The sample comprised PBMCs. These receptors came from a male donor in good health and CMV-seronegative. Each CDR3 is given with its conserved first and last residue. The D gene is left open where the match is weak. Clone size is not always given. Where it is, it says once, few, many or a class for expanded clones.

TRBJ2-3	.	TRBV5-4	TRBD2	CASSRGGLAGGTTDTQYF	TGTGCCAGCAGCCGAGGGGGACTAGCGGGGGGGACCACAGATACGCAGTATTTT
TRBJ1-3	once	TRBV30	.	CAWSEARNTIYF	TGTGCCTGGAGTGAAGCTAGAAACACCATATATTTT
TRBJ2-3	medium-sized	TRBV6-4	TRBD2	CASSGSGGATDTQYF	TGTGCCAGCAGTGGTAGCGGGGGGGCCACAGATACGCAGTATTTT
TRBJ2-7	once	TRBV5-1	.	CASRGPRSYEQYF	TGCGCCAGCAGGGGCCCGCGCTCCTACGAGCAGTACTTC
TRBJ2-3	.	TRBV6-6	TRBD2	CASSSARAGERDTQYF	TGTGCCAGCAGTTCCGCCCGAGCGGGGGAACGGGATACGCAGTATTTT
TRBJ1-4	.	TRBV2	.	CASIRDTSTNEKLFF	TGTGCCAGCATCCGGGACACTTCAACTAATGAAAAACTGTTTTTT
TRBJ2-3	.	TRBV6-5	.	CASSQEWLTDTQYF	TGTGCCAGCAGTCAAGAATGGCTGACAGATACGCAGTATTTT
TRBJ2-7	.	TRBV19	.	CASSMTNGPYEQYF	TGTGCCAGTAGTATGACAAATGGGCCCTACGAGCAGTACTTC
TRBJ1-2	.	TRBV30	TRBD1	CALDRDFYGYTF	TGTGCCTTAGACAGGGACTTCTATGGCTACACCTTC
TRBJ2-7	.	TRBV27	TRBD1	CASSTFYPGGEEQYF	TGTGCCAGCTCTACTTTCTACCCAGGGGGCGAGGAGCAGTACTTC